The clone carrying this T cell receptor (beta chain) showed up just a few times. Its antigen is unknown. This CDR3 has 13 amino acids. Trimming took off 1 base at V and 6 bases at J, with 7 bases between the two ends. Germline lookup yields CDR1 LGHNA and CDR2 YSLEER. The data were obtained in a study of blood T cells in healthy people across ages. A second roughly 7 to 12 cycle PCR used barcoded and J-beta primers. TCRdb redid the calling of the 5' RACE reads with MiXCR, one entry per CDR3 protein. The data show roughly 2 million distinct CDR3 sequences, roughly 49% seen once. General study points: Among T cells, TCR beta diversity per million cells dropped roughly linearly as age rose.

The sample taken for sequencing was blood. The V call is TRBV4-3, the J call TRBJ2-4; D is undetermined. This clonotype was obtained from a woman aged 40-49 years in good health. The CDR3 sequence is CASSQGHSNIQYF. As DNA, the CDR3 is TGCGCCAGCAGCCAAGGACACTCAAACATTCAGTACTTC.